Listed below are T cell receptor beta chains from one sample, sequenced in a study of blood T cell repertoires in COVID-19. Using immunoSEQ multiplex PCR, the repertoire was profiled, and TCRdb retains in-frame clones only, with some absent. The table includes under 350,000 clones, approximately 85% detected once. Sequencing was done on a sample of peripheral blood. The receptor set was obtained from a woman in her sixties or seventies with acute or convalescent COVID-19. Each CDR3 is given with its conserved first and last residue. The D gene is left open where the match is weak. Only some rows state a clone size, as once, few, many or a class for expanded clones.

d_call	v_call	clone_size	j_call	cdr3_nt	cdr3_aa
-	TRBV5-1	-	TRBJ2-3	TGCGCCAGCAGCTTGGCCCAGGTGTCAGGCTCTGATACGCAGTATTTT	CASSLAQVSGSDTQYF
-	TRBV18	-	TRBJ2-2	TGTGCCAGCTCTCGGGACACCGGGGAGCTGTTTTTT	CASSRDTGELFF
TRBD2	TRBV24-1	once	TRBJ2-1	TGTGCCACCAGCGGCCCGGGGGGGGGTGCGCAATACGAGCAGTTCTTC	CATSGPGGGAQYEQFF
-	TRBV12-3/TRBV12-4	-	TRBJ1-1	TGTGCCAGCAGTTTCCAGGGTTCTGAAGCTTTCTTT	CASSFQGSEAFF
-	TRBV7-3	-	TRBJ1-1	TGTGCCAGCAGCTCCTCGGGGGGCACTGAAGCTTTCTTT	CASSSSGGTEAFF
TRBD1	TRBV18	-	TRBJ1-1	TGTGCCAGCTCAGGGGCAGGGGGAAGGGACACTGAAGCTTTCTTT	CASSGAGGRDTEAFF
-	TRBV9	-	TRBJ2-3	TGTGCCAGCAGCGTAGCTCCACTAGTTAGCACAGATACGCAGTATTTT	CASSVAPLVSTDTQYF
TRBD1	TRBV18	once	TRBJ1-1	TGTGCCAGCTCATCAACACAGGGGAGCACTGAAGCTTTCTTT	CASSSTQGSTEAFF
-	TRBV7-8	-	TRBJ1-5	TGTGCCAGCAGCTGGGAGGGGGTGAATCAGCCCCAGCATTTT	CASSWEGVNQPQHF
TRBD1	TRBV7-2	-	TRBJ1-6	TGTGCCAGCAGCTTAGTAGGTTCAGGCAGGGGGCTCTCACCCCTCCACTTT	CASSLVGSGRGLSPLHF
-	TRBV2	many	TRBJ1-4	TGTGCCAGCAAGGCAGGGGCAACTAATGAAAAACTGTTTTTT	CASKAGATNEKLFF
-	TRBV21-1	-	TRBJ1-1	TGTGCCAGCCCCCACCCAGAGGGAAGTGTATTGGCTTTCTTT	CASPHPEGSVLAFF
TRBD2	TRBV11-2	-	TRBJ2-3	TGTGCCAGCAGTAGCGACAGCGGGGCCCGGAGCACAGATACGCAGTATTTT	CASSSDSGARSTDTQYF
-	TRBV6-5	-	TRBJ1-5	TGTGCCAGCAGTTACTCGACTAGCGGCCAGCCCCAGCATTTT	CASSYSTSGQPQHF
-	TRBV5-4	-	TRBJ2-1	TGTGCCAGCAGCTCTTTTCAGGGCCATGAGCAGTTCTTC	CASSSFQGHEQFF
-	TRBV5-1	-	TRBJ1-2	TGCGCCAGCAGCGGGACAACTAACTATGGCTACACCTTC	CASSGTTNYGYTF
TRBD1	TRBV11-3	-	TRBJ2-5	TGTGCCAGCAGCTTAGGGGCCAGGGGGCTTGGGGAGACCCAGTACTTC	CASSLGARGLGETQYF
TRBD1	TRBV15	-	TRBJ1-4	TGTGCCACCAGCAGAGAAGGGGGCGCCGATGAAAAACTGTTTTTT	CATSREGGADEKLFF
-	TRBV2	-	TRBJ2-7	TGTGCCAGCAGCAGACAGCTCTACGAGCAGTACTTC	CASSRQLYEQYF
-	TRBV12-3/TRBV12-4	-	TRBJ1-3	TGTGCCAGCAGTTTTAGTATAAGAAACACCATATATTTT	CASSFSIRNTIYF
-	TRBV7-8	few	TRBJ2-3	TGTGCCAGCAGCTTAGAGACTAGCACAGATACGCAGTATTTT	CASSLETSTDTQYF
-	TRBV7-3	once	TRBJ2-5	TGTGCCAGCAGCTTAATGGGACAAGCGGGGGAGACCCAGTACTTC	CASSLMGQAGETQYF
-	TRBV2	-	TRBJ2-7	TGTGCCAGCAGTGAAAATCGGGAGAATCAGCAGTACTTC	CASSENRENQQYF
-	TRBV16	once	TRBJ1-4	TGTGCCAGCAGCCGAGGATCAACTAATGAAAAACTGTTTTTT	CASSRGSTNEKLFF
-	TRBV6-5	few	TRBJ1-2	TGTGCCAGCAGTTACCGGACAGCCGGCTACACCTTC	CASSYRTAGYTF
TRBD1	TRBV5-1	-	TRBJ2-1	TGCGCCAGCAGCTCTGACAGGGGAGGTGAGCAGTTCTTC	CASSSDRGGEQFF
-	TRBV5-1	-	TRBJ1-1	TGCGCCAGCAGCTTGGCACTTAGGACAGACACTGAAGCTTTCTTT	CASSLALRTDTEAFF
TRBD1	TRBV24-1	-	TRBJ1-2	TGTGCCACCAGTGATATCGGGACAGGGTACGGCTACACCTTC	CATSDIGTGYGYTF
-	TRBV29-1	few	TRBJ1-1	TGCAGCGTTGGGCGGGAGGGTAGAGCTTTCTTT	CSVGREGRAFF
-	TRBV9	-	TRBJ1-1	TGTGCCAGCAGCCCCAGGGGTCTGCCGAGTACTGAAGCTTTCTTT	CASSPRGLPSTEAFF
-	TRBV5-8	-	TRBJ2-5	TGTGCCAGCAGCTTGGCCTTGGCGACCCAGTACTTC	CASSLALATQYF
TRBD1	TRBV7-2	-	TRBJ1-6	TGTGCCAGCAGGTCTGGACCGGGACAGCGATATTCACCCCTCCACTTT	CASRSGPGQRYSPLHF
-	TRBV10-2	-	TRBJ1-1	TGCGCCAGCAGTGAGTCCACTACTGAAGCTTTCTTT	CASSESTTEAFF
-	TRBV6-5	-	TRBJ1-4	TGTGCCAGCGGAGAGCAGTTAGGAGAAAAACTGTTTTTT	CASGEQLGEKLFF
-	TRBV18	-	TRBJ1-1	TGTGCCAGCTCACCCCTCCCCCGGCAGGACACTGAAGCTTTCTTT	CASSPLPRQDTEAFF
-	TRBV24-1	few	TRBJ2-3	TGTGCCACCAGTGGAGGGGGTCGGAAGGGGACAGATACGCAGTATTTT	CATSGGGRKGTDTQYF
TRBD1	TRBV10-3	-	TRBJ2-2	TGTGCCATCAGGGACGAGGGGGCGAACGGGGAGCTGTTTTTT	CAIRDEGANGELFF
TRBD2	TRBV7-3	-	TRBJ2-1	TGTGCCAGCAGCTACACCGGGACTAGCTACAATGAGCAGTTCTTC	CASSYTGTSYNEQFF
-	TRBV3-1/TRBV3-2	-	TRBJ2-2	TGTGCCAGCAGTGAGAGCGGGGAGCTGTTTTTT	CASSESGELFF
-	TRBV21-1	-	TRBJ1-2	TGTGCCAGCAGCAAGGTCAGGGGCTATGGCTACACCTTC	CASSKVRGYGYTF
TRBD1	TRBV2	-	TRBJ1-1	TGTGCCAGCAGGGGACAGGTGGGCACTGAAGCTTTCTTT	CASRGQVGTEAFF
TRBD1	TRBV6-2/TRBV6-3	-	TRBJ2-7	TGTGCCAGCAGCGACAGGGGAGGCTCCTACGAGCAGTACTTC	CASSDRGGSYEQYF
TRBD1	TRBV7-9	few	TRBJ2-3	TGTGCCAGCAGCCTCCGACAGGGGCAGGGGACGCAGTATTTT	CASSLRQGQGTQYF
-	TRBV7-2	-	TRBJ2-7	TGTGCCAGCAGCTTAGTTGCTAGTACAACCTACGAGCAGTACTTC	CASSLVASTTYEQYF
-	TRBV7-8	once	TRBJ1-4	TGTGCCAGCAGCTTAGCAGAGACAAGTGAAAAACTGTTTTTT	CASSLAETSEKLFF
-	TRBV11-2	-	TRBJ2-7	TGTGCCAGCAGCTCGAGGGGGGGGCTCTTTGGCGACGAGCAGTACTTC	CASSSRGGLFGDEQYF
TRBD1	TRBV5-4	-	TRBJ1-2	TGTGCCAGCAGCTACCGGGACAGAACTAACTATGGCTACACCTTC	CASSYRDRTNYGYTF
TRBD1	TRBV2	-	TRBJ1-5	TGTGCCAGCAGTGAAGACAGGGGCTTTGATCAGCCCCAGCATTTT	CASSEDRGFDQPQHF
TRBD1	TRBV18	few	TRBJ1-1	TGTGCCAGCTGCCGAGGTAGTAGACAGGGAACTGAAGCTTTCTTT	CASCRGSRQGTEAFF
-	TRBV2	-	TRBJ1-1	TGTGCCAGCAGTGAAACAGGGAGCCCAGGAACTGAAGCTTTCTTT	CASSETGSPGTEAFF
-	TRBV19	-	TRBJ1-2	TGTGCCAGTACCCCATGGCCGGGGATGAATGGCTACACCTTC	CASTPWPGMNGYTF
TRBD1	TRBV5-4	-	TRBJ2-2	TGTGCCAGCAGCTTGGGACAGGGGGCGAACACCGGGGAGCTGTTTTTT	CASSLGQGANTGELFF
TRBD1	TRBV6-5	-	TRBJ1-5	TGTGCCAGCAGTTTAATTGACAGGGCTGGACCCCAGCATTTT	CASSLIDRAGPQHF
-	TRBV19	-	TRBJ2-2	TGTGCCAGTAGTATGGCGAGGGTGACCGGGGAGCTGTTTTTT	CASSMARVTGELFF
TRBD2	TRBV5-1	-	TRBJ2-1	TGCGCCAGCAGCAGCTTCGCGGGGGGCTACAATGAGCAGTTCTTC	CASSSFAGGYNEQFF